This TCR beta chain appears in the sequencing data of a study of cytomegalovirus exposure and HLA in healthy donors. Trimming took 2 bases from V and 1 from J; bases not matched to a gene: 1. CDR3 size: 16 residues. Germline V gives CDR1 LGHNA, CDR2 YNFKEQ. Assay: immunoSEQ multiplex PCR; the TCRdb copy retains only in-frame clones and omits some. The sample yields about 330,000 clones, around 90% seen once. This sequence was found in a woman in her thirties in good health and CMV-seropositive. The sequenced sample consisted of PBMCs. This chain links TRBV4-2 with TRBJ2-1; TRBD2 aligns across 11 bases. CDR3 nucleotides: TGTGCCAGCAGCCAAAGACTAGCGGGGTCCTACAATGAGCAGTTCTTC. Amino acid sequence: CASSQRLAGSYNEQFF.